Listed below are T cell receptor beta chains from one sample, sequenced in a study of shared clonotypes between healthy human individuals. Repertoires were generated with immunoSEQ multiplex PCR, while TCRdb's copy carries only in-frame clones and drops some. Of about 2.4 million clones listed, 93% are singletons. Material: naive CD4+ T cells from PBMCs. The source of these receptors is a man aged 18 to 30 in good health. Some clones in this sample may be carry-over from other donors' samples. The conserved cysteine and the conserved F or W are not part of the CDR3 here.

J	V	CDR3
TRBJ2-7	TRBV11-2	ASSLVRGAAYEQY
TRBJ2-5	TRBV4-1	ASSRTLIGQQETQY
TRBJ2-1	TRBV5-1	ASSLDKTSGRRNEQF
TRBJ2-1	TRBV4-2	ASSLVGIRGQGKHEQF
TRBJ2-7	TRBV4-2	ASSQGTGTSYEQY
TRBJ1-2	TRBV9	ASSVDPNYGYT
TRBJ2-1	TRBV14	ASSQVDEQF
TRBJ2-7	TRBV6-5	ASSPSGSQEQY
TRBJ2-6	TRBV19	ASSITGTSGTSSGANVLT
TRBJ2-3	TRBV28	ASSGTLWSDTQY
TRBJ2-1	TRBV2	ASSEWTSANEQF
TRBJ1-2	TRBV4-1	ASSQPQGHYGYT
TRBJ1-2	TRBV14	ASSLAGRTGMYGYT
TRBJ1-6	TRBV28	ASSTYNSPLH
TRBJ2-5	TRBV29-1	SVEGRVYQETQY
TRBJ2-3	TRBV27	ASSKRGGEDTQY